One sample yielded the 22 T cell receptor beta chains listed below, sequenced in a study of regulatory T cells in long-lasting Graves disease. Construction of TCR beta libraries relied on iRepertoire HTBI primers and on Arm-PCR targeting CDR3 regions. TCRdb ran MiXCR on the multiplex PCR reads and lists one entry per CDR3 protein. The table shows around 400,000 distinct CDR3 sequences, with roughly a sixth occurring only once. Documented time point: newly diagnosed GD, antithyroid drugs for less than 3 months. From RNA extracted from PBMCs, the TCR library was made. The sequences come from peripheral blood mononuclear cells (PBMCs), collected at new diagnosis, from a patient treated with antithyroid drugs. The source of these receptors is a female donor with Graves disease.

This clonotype was counted at least ten times. The chain recombines TRBV5-1 with TRBJ1-2; D ambiguous. CDR3 size: 13 residues. The germline V gene encodes CDR1 SGHRS and CDR2 YFSETQ. With 3 bases removed from V and 5 bases from J, the gap between germline ends came to 11 bases. The CDR3 sequence is CASSYAPQYGYTF. DNA of the CDR3: TGCGCCAGCAGCTACGCACCCCAATATGGCTACACCTTC.

This clonotype has ten or more counts. The gene calls are TRBV27 and TRBJ1-4; 9 nucleotides align to TRBD1. V gave up 5 bases and J gave up 4 bases; unmatched junction bases: 8. Germline V CDR1 and CDR2: MNHEY, SMNVEV (reference sequence). CDR3 size: 16 residues. In nucleotides, the CDR3 is TGTGCCAGCAGTCGCGACAGGGGGAGGGGTAATGAAAAACTGTTTTTT. Protein: CASSRDRGRGNEKLFF.

This clonotype was seen many times. The V call is TRBV27, the J call TRBJ2-7, with TRBD1 identical over 7 bases. The CDR3 runs to 15 residues. CDR1 and CDR2 from the germline V gene are MNHEY and SMNVEV (reference sequence). The ends lost 5 bases at V and 4 bases at J; junction bases unmatched: 11. As DNA, the CDR3 is TGTGCCAGCAGTGCGAGGGGGCTTGTTGCTTACGAGCAGTACTTC. Translation gives CASSARGLVAYEQYF.

On this clonotype: A read error may explain this, as a much larger clone is one base away. The chain links TRBV2 to TRBJ2-3; 7 bases fit TRBD2. The CDR3 has 17 amino acids. Germline CDR1 reads SNHLY; CDR2 reads FYNNEI. DNA of the CDR3: TGTGCCAGCAGTGGGACTAGTCCCGTCCTACGCACAGGTACGCAGTATTTT. Residues: CASSGTSPVLRTGTQYF.

CDR3 sequence: CASSLGTAGGLYEQFF. CDR3 bases: TGTGCCAGCAGCCTTGGGACGGCGGGGGGTTTGTATGAGCAGTTCTTC. J is TRBJ2-1 and V is TRBV11-3, with 8 bases aligning to TRBD2. The CDR3 runs to 16 residues. V trimming: 5 bases; J trimming: 8 bases; junction bases outside the gene matches: 14. The germline CDR1 and CDR2 sequences are SGHNT and YENEEA.

This clonotype was seen at least ten times. This chain connects TRBV5-1 to TRBJ2-5, with D tentatively TRBD1 (6 bases). V was pared by 0 bases and J by 4 bases, with 10 bases between. The germline V gene encodes CDR1 SGHRS and CDR2 YFSETQ. The CDR3 runs 14 residues. The CDR3, as DNA: TGCGCCAGCAGCTTGGATGAAGGGGGAGAGACCCAGTACTTC. Its protein is CASSLDEGGETQYF.

The chain couples TRBV6-2 or TRBV6-3 to TRBJ2-6; the match to TRBD1 covers 7 bases. The germline V gene encodes CDR1 MNHEY and CDR2 SVGEGT. V was clipped by 4 bases and J by 0 bases; unmatched bases: 6. The CDR3 is 17 residues long. The CDR3 loop reads CASSWDSLRSGANVLTF. The CDR3 nucleotides read TGTGCCAGCAGTTGGGACAGTCTCCGCTCTGGGGCCAACGTCCTGACTTTC.

This clonotype appeared a single time. The rearrangement joins TRBV7-9 to TRBJ2-1; either TRBD1 or TRBD2 may fit D (5 bases each). Germline V gene lookup returns CDR1 SEHNR and CDR2 FQNEAQ (reference sequence). With 11 bases removed from V and 7 bases from J, the gap between germline ends came to 6 bases. This CDR3 comprises 9 residues. The CDR3 DNA follows: TGTGCCTGGGGGAATGAGCAGTTCTTC. Protein sequence: CAWGNEQFF.

This clonotype was recorded many times. The gene calls are TRBV5-6 and TRBJ1-2, with 7 bases aligning to TRBD1. Germline-derived CDR1 and CDR2 are SGHDT and YYEEEE. The CDR3 length is 14 residues. V was clipped by 2 bases and J by 2 bases; unmatched bases: 3. CDR3 in DNA: TGTGCCAGCAGCTTAATGACAGGGAACTATGGCTACACCTTC. This translates into CASSLMTGNYGYTF.

This clonotype was found a few times. A much larger clone differs from this one at a single base, so this may be a read error. The final CDR3 position lacks the conserved phenylalanine or tryptophan, pointing to a likely read error. The V and J genes are TRBV5-4 and TRBJ1-1; the D is unclear. The CDR3 has 15 residues. Trimming took off 3 bases at V and 1 base at J, with 13 bases between the two ends. Germline V gives CDR1 SGHNT, CDR2 YYREEE (reference sequence). This CDR3 reads CASSSDRFTNTEAFL. The CDR3 nucleotides are TGTGCCAGCAGCTCAGATAGGTTCACGAACACTGAAGCTTTCCTT.

This clonotype was observed at least ten times. The rearrangement links TRBV5-1 to TRBJ1-4, with TRBD1 matching 7 bases. Germline V gene data show CDR1 as SGHRS and CDR2 as YFSETQ. With 0 bases clipped from V and 5 bases from J, the junction kept 10 bases outside the gene matches. The CDR3 has 17 amino acids. The CDR3 loop is CASSLGGGGFANEKLFF. In DNA form, the CDR3 reads TGCGCCAGCAGCTTGGGTGGAGGGGGCTTCGCAAATGAAAAACTGTTTTTT.

Turning to this clonotype: Since a far larger clone is one base different, this is likely a read error. This likely comes from a read error, as the CDR3 has no conserved phenylalanine or tryptophan at its end. CDR3 nucleotide sequence: TGTGCCAGCAGCCCTCAAGGCAGGGACCATGGCTACACCTGC. It specifies CASSPQGRDHGYTC. The chain is built from TRBV7-2 and TRBJ1-2, with D tentatively TRBD1 (5 bases). V was clipped by 5 bases and J by 6 bases, with 16 bases between them. The CDR3 is made up of 14 amino acids. Germline CDR1 SGHTA, CDR2 FQGNSA.

This clonotype was observed at least ten times. J is TRBJ2-3 and V is TRBV28; TRBD2 matches at 8 bases. CDR1 is MDHEN and CDR2 is SYDVKM in the germline V gene. V was pared by 5 bases and J by 2 bases, with 9 bases of the junction left unmatched. CDR3 length: 16 residues. CDR3 region: CASSTGGGRDTDTQYF. CDR3 nucleotide sequence: TGTGCCAGCAGTACGGGGGGGGGCCGCGACACAGATACGCAGTATTTT. Complete variable domain (other parts from reference TRBV28 and TRBJ2-3): DVKVTQSSRYLVKRTGEKVFLECVQDMDHENMFWYRQDPGLGLRLIYFSYDVKMKEKGDIPEGYSVSREKKERFSLILESASTNQTSMYLCASSTGGGRDTDTQYFGPGTRLTVL.

This clonotype was seen a handful of times. V is TRBV6-2 or TRBV6-3 and J is TRBJ1-1; TRBD1 matches 8 bases. Germline values: CDR1 MNHEY, CDR2 SVGEGT. J was trimmed by 3 bases and V by 6 bases; bases with no gene match: 15. The CDR3 is 17 amino acids. CDR3 protein: CASRYRGGAGGDTEAFF. The CDR3 DNA reads as TGTGCCAGCAGATACCGGGGGGGGGCAGGGGGCGACACTGAAGCTTTCTTT.

This clonotype was counted ten times or more. This rearrangement joins TRBV19 to TRBJ1-5, with D perhaps matching TRBD1 (6 bases). Looked up from germline, CDR1 is LNHDA and CDR2 is SQIVND (reference sequence). CDR3 size: 14 residues. The V end lost 5 bases, the J end lost 11 bases, and 19 bases lay between the germline ends. The CDR3 nucleotides are TGTGCCAGTAGTCCCACCCCGACAGGTTCAGCCCAGCATTTT. Its protein is CASSPTPTGSAQHF. The full variable domain, completed using reference TRBV19 and TRBJ1-5, is DGGITQSPKYLFRKEGQNVTLSCEQNLNHDAMYWYRQDPGQGLRLIYYSQIVNDFQKGDIAEGYSVSREKKESFPLTVTSAQKNPTAFYLCASSPTPTGSAQHFGDGTRLSIL.

This clonotype was counted many times. The chain couples TRBV5-6 to TRBJ1-1; 7 nucleotides align to TRBD1. The CDR3 sequence is 13 residues long. CDR1 SGHDT and CDR2 YYEEEE come from the germline V gene. V shed 7 bases and J 4 bases; nucleotides not matched to a gene: 7. The CDR3 region has the DNA TGTGCCAGCCTACGGCAGGGGGGCACTGAAGCTTTCTTT. Translation gives CASLRQGGTEAFF.

This sequence joins TRBV27 and TRBJ1-6; TRBD1 agrees at 7 bases. The ends lost 6 bases at V and 5 bases at J; junction bases unmatched: 4. This CDR3 comprises 14 residues. CDR1 MNHEY and CDR2 SMNVEV come from the germline V gene (reference sequence). CDR3 protein: CASRKGQNNSPLHF. CDR3 bases: TGTGCCAGCAGAAAGGGACAGAATAATTCACCCCTCCACTTT.

This clonotype appeared a few times. CDR3 bases: TGTGCCAGCAGTTCAGATGTAGAGAGTGAAAAACTGTTTTTT. Its protein is CASSSDVESEKLFF. This chain joins TRBV12-3 or TRBV12-4 and TRBJ1-4; D remains ambiguous. The CDR3 is made up of 14 amino acids. The V gene lost 4 bases and the J gene lost 7 bases, with 13 bases spanning the gap.

This clonotype was recorded many times. The chain employs TRBV2 and TRBJ2-1, with 9 bases lining up with TRBD2. Germline assignment: CDR1 SNHLY and CDR2 FYNNEI. The CDR3 sequence is 15 residues long. V trimming: 6 bases; J trimming: 4 bases; junction bases outside the gene matches: 7. The DNA of the CDR3 is TGTGCCAGCAGCATACGACTAGCGGCATACAATGAGCAGTTCTTC. Its translation: CASSIRLAAYNEQFF. The entire variable domain, with the rest obtained from reference TRBV2 and TRBJ2-1, is as follows: EPEVTQTPSHQVTQMGQEVILRCVPISNHLYFYWYRQILGQKVEFLVSFYNNEISEKSEIFDDQFSVERPDGSNFTLKIRSTKLEDSAMYFCASSIRLAAYNEQFFGPGTRLTVL.

This clonotype was picked up a small number of times. The genes are TRBV12-3 or TRBV12-4 and TRBJ1-1; D remains unclear. V lost 8 bases to trimming and J lost 0 bases, with 10 bases between them. CDR3 length equals 13 residues. CDR3 residues: CASLTVMNTEAFF. For the CDR3, the DNA is TGTGCCAGCCTAACAGTTATGAACACTGAAGCTTTCTTT.

This clonotype occurred a few times. The chain employs TRBV4-1 and TRBJ2-1, with D possibly called TRBD1 or TRBD2 (5 bases each). V lost 3 bases and J lost 3, with 30 bases in between. The germline CDR1 and CDR2 sequences are MGHRA and YSYEKL. This CDR3 comprises 21 residues. Written as DNA, the CDR3 is TGCGCCAGCAGCCAGGGACCTTTCGGGACCCTGGGTCGGCGGATCTACAATGAGCAGTTCTTC. It codes for CASSQGPFGTLGRRIYNEQFF.

This clonotype was counted many times. Here the CDR3 reads CASTVDGQGHQTQYF. CDR3 nucleotide sequence: TGTGCCAGCACGGTCGACGGACAGGGCCATCAGACCCAGTACTTC. The gene calls are TRBV2 and TRBJ2-5; TRBD1 matches at 8 bases. J gave up 6 bases and V 7 bases, and 13 bases lay outside the gene matches. CDR1 and CDR2 from the germline V gene are SNHLY and FYNNEI. This CDR3 is 15 amino acids long.